The 21 T cell receptor beta chains below come from one sample, sequenced in a study of T cells in Graves' hyperthyroidism and ophthalmopathy. The source material, RNA transcripts, was used to amplify TCR beta CDR3 regions. An initial round of RT-PCR targeting the TCR CDR3 relied on the HTBI primer set. TCRdb reprocessed the multiplex PCR reads with MiXCR, giving one entry per CDR3 protein. Counted here are nearly 600,000 distinct CDR3 sequences, approximately 15% occurring once; the ten biggest clones make up about 7%. Sequenced: blood. The source of these receptors is a woman aged 18-29 years with Graves' ophthalmopathy.

This clonotype was found many times. The chain is built from TRBV7-3 and TRBJ1-2; D ambiguous. Per the germline V gene, CDR1 is SGHTA and CDR2 is FQGTGA. The CDR3 contains 12 residues. Trimming stripped 5 bases from V and 6 bases from J, with 10 bases between. CDR3 nucleotide sequence: TGTGCCAGCAGCGACGACGGCCATGGCTACACCTTC. It yields the protein CASSDDGHGYTF.

There are many counts of this clonotype. The rearrangement links TRBV5-8 to TRBJ1-1; the D gene is possibly TRBD1 (5 bases). Trimming pared 2 bases from V and 8 bases from J, leaving 19 bases between. This CDR3 region has 15 residues. CDR1 is SGHTS, CDR2 YDEGEE, per germline. CDR3 in DNA: TGTGCCAGCAGCTTATATCGGACGGACGGGGGGGAAGCTTTCTTT. Translated, it gives CASSLYRTDGGEAFF.

This clonotype turned up a few times. A much bigger clone sits one base away, suggesting this may be a read error. The gene calls are TRBV2 and TRBJ2-1; D may be TRBD1 (5 bases). Germline loops: CDR1 SNHLY, CDR2 FYNNEI. This CDR3 has 12 amino acids. V lost 6 bases to trimming and J lost 7 bases, with 10 bases between them. The CDR3 reads CASSYTGNEQFF. The CDR3, as DNA: TGTGCCAGCAGCTACACAGGAAATGAGCAGTTCTTC.

J is TRBJ2-3 and V is TRBV7-8, with TRBD2 matching 11 bases. J gave up 3 bases and V 8 bases, and 4 bases lay outside the gene matches. This CDR3 is built from 14 residues. In germline, CDR1 is SGHVS, CDR2 FQNEAQ. The CDR3 nucleotides are TGTGCCAGCGGCTGGACTAGCGGGACAGATACGCAGTATTTT. This encodes CASGWTSGTDTQYF.

The genes are TRBV6-5 and TRBJ2-7; D unclear. Germline V CDR1 and CDR2: MNHEY, SVGAGI. V was trimmed by 2 bases and J by 3 bases, leaving 8 bases between them. The CDR3 is made up of 13 amino acids. The CDR3 protein is CASSYRVHYEQYF. For the CDR3, the DNA is TGTGCCAGCAGTTACAGGGTGCACTACGAGCAGTACTTC.

This clonotype was found a few times. This sequence joins TRBV3-1 and TRBJ1-4; no firm D call. The ends were cut back, 1 base at V and 8 bases at J, with 11 bases in the middle. The CDR3 covers 14 residues. Germline V gene lookup returns CDR1 LGHDT and CDR2 YNNKEL (reference sequence). Written as DNA, the CDR3 is TGTGCCAGCAGCCAAGGTATCGGGGAGGAAAAACTGTTTTTT. Protein product: CASSQGIGEEKLFF.

This clonotype was recorded many times. The V call is TRBV3-1, the J call TRBJ2-7; 7 positions agree with TRBD2. Germline V gives CDR1 LGHDT, CDR2 YNNKEL (reference sequence). The V and J ends lost 3 bases and 3 bases, in that order; junction bases with no gene match: 2. The CDR3 is 13 residues long. CDR3 sequence reads: CASSHGLVYEQYF. CDR3 DNA sequence: TGTGCCAGCAGCCACGGACTAGTCTACGAGCAGTACTTC.

This clonotype was counted at least ten times. The chain links TRBV28 to TRBJ1-4; TRBD1 might be the D (5 bases). Germline CDR1 reads MDHEN; CDR2 reads SYDVKM. The V end was cut by 6 bases, the J end by 7 bases, with 12 bases between. There are 13 residues in the CDR3. In DNA, the CDR3 is TGTGCCAGCAGCTTGAGCGGGGGTGAAAAACTGTTTTTT. Amino acids: CASSLSGGEKLFF.

This clonotype was detected ten times or more. This rearrangement joins TRBV2 to TRBJ2-4, with D possibly being TRBD2 (5 bases). Between the trimmed V and J ends, which lost 2 bases and 1 base, there was a span of 12 bases. The CDR3 covers 16 residues. Germline CDR1 SNHLY, CDR2 FYNNEI. This CDR3 is CASSEPTSGAKNIQYF. The DNA of the CDR3 is TGTGCCAGCAGTGAACCGACATCGGGGGCCAAAAACATTCAGTACTTC.

This clonotype was counted between two and nine times. The chain has TRBV20-1 and TRBJ2-5; possible D gene TRBD2, 5 bases. CDR3 length: 15 amino acids. The V end lost 0 bases, the J end lost 4 bases, and 15 bases lay between the germline ends. Germline V lookup: CDR1 DFQATT, CDR2 SNEGSKA (reference sequence). The CDR3 DNA is TGCAGTGCTAGAGATCCACAGCCCAGCGGAGAGACCCAGTACTTC. Its protein is CSARDPQPSGETQYF.

Comments on this clonotype: Just one base apart from a much larger clone, this may be a read error. The conserved final phenylalanine or tryptophan is absent from the CDR3, which likely points to a read error. The chain couples TRBV19 to TRBJ1-1; 8 bases match TRBD1. Per the germline V gene, CDR1 is LNHDA and CDR2 is SQIVND (reference sequence). V lost 7 bases, J lost 5 bases, and 9 bases stayed unmatched. This CDR3 is built from 14 residues. This CDR3 is CASNQGAVQTEAFL. CDR3 in DNA: TGTGCCAGTAATCAGGGGGCAGTTCAAACTGAAGCTTTCCTT.

This clonotype was recorded many times. The chain joins TRBV6-1 to TRBJ2-7; D is perhaps TRBD1 (6 bases). This CDR3 is built from 12 residues. The germline V gene encodes CDR1 MNHNS and CDR2 SASEGT. V lost 6 bases, J lost 2 bases, and 8 bases lay in between. DNA for the CDR3: TGTGCCAGCAGAAGGACAGCCTACGAGCAGTACTTC. Protein sequence: CASRRTAYEQYF.

This clonotype was recorded many times. The J gene is TRBJ1-5, the V gene TRBV19; D gene unclear. The germline V and J ends were trimmed by 5 bases and 8 bases, with 19 bases remaining between them. CDR3 size: 15 residues. Germline CDR1 reads LNHDA; CDR2 reads SQIVND (reference sequence). CDR3 residues: CASSPSSGAVEPQHF. The CDR3 bases are TGTGCCAGTAGTCCCAGCTCGGGAGCGGTTGAGCCCCAGCATTTT.

CDR3 loop: CASPQLAGGTGELFF. CDR3 bases: TGTGCCAGCCCTCAACTAGCGGGAGGAACCGGGGAGCTGTTTTTT. V is TRBV6-1 and J is TRBJ2-2, with 12 bases identical to TRBD2. V lost 8 bases to trimming and J lost 5 bases; unmatched junction nucleotides: 6. Germline V lookup: CDR1 MNHNS, CDR2 SASEGT. The CDR3 totals 15 residues.

This clonotype appeared many times. The chain couples TRBV20-1 to TRBJ2-1; 9 bases are shared with TRBD2. CDR1 is DFQATT and CDR2 is SNEGSKA in the germline V gene (reference sequence). CDR3 length equals 16 residues. V lost 4 bases and J lost 3; bases outside the gene matches: 10. The CDR3 nucleotides read TGCAGTGCTATCCCCTCTAGCGGGGTAGACTACAATGAGCAGTTCTTC. Translating it yields CSAIPSSGVDYNEQFF.

The chain carries TRBV5-6 and TRBJ2-6, with D perhaps TRBD2 (5 bases). The germline CDR1 and CDR2 sequences are SGHDT and YYEEEE. The CDR3 extends over 15 amino acids. V shed 4 bases and J shed 2 bases, with 10 bases lying between them. The CDR3 region is CASSTGMTGANVLTF. In nucleotides, the CDR3 is TGTGCCAGCAGCACCGGGATGACTGGGGCCAACGTCCTGACTTTC.

There are many counts of this clonotype. The chain employs TRBV6-1 and TRBJ2-5; 13 nucleotides line up with TRBD2. Trimming at V came to 5 bases and at J to 4 bases, leaving 7 bases not matched to a gene. This CDR3 is built from 16 residues. The V gene's germline CDR1 is MNHNS and CDR2 SASEGT. CDR3 bases: TGTGCCAGCAGTTCCCGGACTAGCGGGAGCTTAGAGACCCAGTACTTC. This codes for CASSSRTSGSLETQYF.

This clonotype turned up a few times. This chain links TRBV20-1 with TRBJ1-2, with a tentative D call TRBD1 (5 bases). Trimming removed 0 bases from V and 5 bases from J, with 10 bases in between. The germline V gene encodes CDR1 DFQATT and CDR2 SNEGSKA (reference sequence). The length of the CDR3 is 13 residues. This CDR3 is CSARDNGGYGYTF. DNA for the CDR3: TGCAGTGCTAGAGATAACGGGGGGTATGGCTACACCTTC.

This clonotype was found many times. This chain uses TRBV7-8 with TRBJ2-2; D may correspond to TRBD1 or TRBD2 (6 bases each). Germline V gives CDR1 SGHVS, CDR2 FQNEAQ. The V end was cut by 1 base, the J end by 5 bases, with 11 bases between. CDR3 length equals 15 residues. The CDR3 here is CASSLGGAGTGELFF. Written as DNA, the CDR3 is TGTGCCAGCAGCTTAGGGGGGGCCGGGACCGGGGAGCTGTTTTTT.

V gene TRBV4-1 combines with J gene TRBJ2-1, with 7 bases aligning to TRBD2. V gave up 0 bases and J gave up 12 bases; unmatched junction bases: 2. In germline, CDR1 is MGHRA, CDR2 YSYEKL. This CDR3 has 12 amino acids. CDR3 in amino acids: CASSQEWGGQFF. In DNA, the CDR3 is TGCGCCAGCAGCCAAGAGTGGGGGGGGCAGTTCTTC.

This clonotype was observed a few times. The chain combines TRBV30 with TRBJ1-1, with D perhaps TRBD1 (5 bases). Trimming cost V 1 base and J 7 bases, with 10 bases left between them. CDR1 GTSNPN and CDR2 SVGIG come from the germline V gene (reference sequence). The CDR3 covers 12 residues. The chain's CDR3 is CAWSDGTVEAFF. For the CDR3, the DNA is TGTGCCTGGAGTGACGGGACGGTTGAAGCTTTCTTT. Using reference TRBV30 and TRBJ1-1 for the parts outside the CDR3, the full variable domain is SQTIHQWPATLVQPVGSPLSLECTVEGTSNPNLYWYRQAAGRGLQLLFYSVGIGQISSEVPQNLSASRPQDRQFILSSKKLLLSDSGFYLCAWSDGTVEAFFGQGTRLTVV.